Below, 13 T cell receptor beta chains from the same sample are listed, as sequenced in a study of blood T cell repertoires in COVID-19. Data came from immunoSEQ multiplex PCR; TCRdb stores just in-frame clones and leaves some out. Among about 250,000 clones, 83% were seen once, and the ten largest hold roughly 5%. Sequences were obtained from peripheral blood. These receptors were taken from a man older than 75 with acute or convalescent COVID-19.

The chain couples TRBV28 to TRBJ2-7; 9 bases align to TRBD1. Per the germline V gene, CDR1 is MDHEN and CDR2 is SYDVKM. J lost 1 base, V lost 5 bases, and 3 bases had no gene match. The CDR3 contains 14 residues. The CDR3 nucleotides are TGTGCCAGCAGTGACAGGGGGAGGTCCTACGAGCAGTACTTC. Its protein is CASSDRGRSYEQYF. Using reference TRBV28 and TRBJ2-7 for the parts outside the CDR3, the full variable domain is DVKVTQSSRYLVKRTGEKVFLECVQDMDHENMFWYRQDPGLGLRLIYFSYDVKMKEKGDIPEGYSVSREKKERFSLILESASTNQTSMYLCASSDRGRSYEQYFGPGTRLTVT.

V and J are TRBV5-1 and TRBJ1-2, with TRBD1 identical over 8 bases. Germline CDR1 and CDR2: SGHRS and YFSETQ. V shed 4 bases and J 8 bases; nucleotides not matched to a gene: 10. The CDR3 totals 14 residues. The CDR3 region is CASSGNTGGSGYTF. CDR3 coding DNA: TGCGCCAGCAGCGGTAACACAGGGGGAAGCGGCTACACCTTC.

The V and J genes are TRBV7-7 and TRBJ2-1; 13 nucleotides line up with TRBD2. The CDR3 has 15 residues. J was trimmed by 8 bases and V by 5 bases; bases with no gene match: 6. Per the germline V gene, CDR1 is SSHAT and CDR2 is FNYEAQ (reference sequence). CDR3 nucleotides: TGTGCCAGCAGCCTACTAGCGGGAGGGCGATATGAGCAGTTCTTC. It encodes CASSLLAGGRYEQFF.

The V and J genes are TRBV6-5 and TRBJ2-1; the D gene is possibly TRBD1 (5 bases). Germline CDR1 and CDR2: MNHEY and SVGAGI. The CDR3 consists of 15 residues. Trimming cost V 4 bases and J 7 bases, with 17 bases left between them. The CDR3 sequence is CASSSAQGAGNEQFF. The CDR3 DNA reads TGTGCCAGCAGTTCGGCTCAAGGGGCAGGGAATGAGCAGTTCTTC.

The J gene is TRBJ2-7, the V gene TRBV9; tentative D call: TRBD2 (5 bases). The V end was cut by 5 bases, the J end by 1 base, with 7 bases between. The CDR3 length is 12 residues. From germline, CDR1 is SGDLS and CDR2 YYNGEE. CDR3 DNA: TGTGCCAGCAGTCCGGGGTCCTACGAGCAGTACTTC. Translated: CASSPGSYEQYF.

The chain uses TRBV19 and TRBJ1-2, with 8 bases lining up with TRBD1. Germline CDR1 is LNHDA and CDR2 is SQIVND (reference sequence). The CDR3 has 14 residues. J gave up 2 bases and V 10 bases, and 9 bases lay outside the gene matches. For the CDR3, the DNA is TGTGCCACCCGGACAGGGACAGGAAACTATGGCTACACCTTC. Its translation is CATRTGTGNYGYTF.

The chain carries TRBV28 and TRBJ1-6; D may be TRBD1 (5 bases). This CDR3 spans 16 amino acids. Deletions cut 2 bases from V and 6 bases from J, with 14 bases between. Germline lookup yields CDR1 MDHEN and CDR2 SYDVKM. The CDR3 nucleotides read TGTGCCAGCAGTTTAGGGGCGGGAGGCTTTAATTCACCCCTCCACTTT. Translated, it gives CASSLGAGGFNSPLHF.

J is TRBJ1-6 and V is TRBV2, with D tentatively TRBD1 (6 bases). Trimming took 6 bases from V and 0 from J, leaving 9 bases between them. The CDR3 is made up of 15 amino acids. CDR1 SNHLY and CDR2 FYNNEI come from the germline V gene. The CDR3 sequence is CASRRTVSYNSPLHF. The CDR3 DNA follows: TGTGCCAGCAGGAGGACAGTCTCCTATAATTCACCCCTCCACTTT.

This chain links TRBV11-2 with TRBJ2-3; 7 bases align to TRBD2. The V gene's germline CDR1 is SGHAT and CDR2 FQNNGV. Trimming at V came to 5 bases and at J to 3 bases, leaving 11 bases not matched to a gene. The CDR3 contains 16 residues. CDR3 in DNA: TGTGCCAGCAGCCCCCCCCCGGGACTACCAACAGATACGCAGTATTTT. This translates into CASSPPPGLPTDTQYF.

This sequence joins TRBV5-6 and TRBJ2-2, with unresolved D. The V gene lost 2 bases and the J gene lost 6 bases, with 8 bases spanning the gap. The CDR3 is 13 residues long. Germline values: CDR1 SGHDT, CDR2 YYEEEE. The CDR3 reads CASSFSRSGELFF. Written as DNA, the CDR3 is TGTGCCAGCAGCTTCTCTAGGTCCGGGGAGCTGTTTTTT. Together with reference TRBV5-6 and TRBJ2-2, the CDR3 gives the full variable domain: DAGVTQSPTHLIKTRGQQVTLRCSPKSGHDTVSWYQQALGQGPQFIFQYYEEEERQRGNFPDRFSGHQFPNYSSELNVNALLLGDSALYLCASSFSRSGELFFGEGSRLTVL.

The chain combines TRBV19 with TRBJ1-5; 10 positions match TRBD1. Unmatched junction bases numbered 8, after V lost 3 bases and J lost 3 bases. The CDR3 runs 17 residues. Germline V gives CDR1 LNHDA, CDR2 SQIVND (reference sequence). In DNA, the CDR3 is TGTGCCAGTAGTATGGGGACAGGGGCCGTACTCAATCAGCCCCAGCATTTT. This codes for CASSMGTGAVLNQPQHF.

Here the CDR3 reads CASSSNTGELFF. The CDR3 DNA follows: TGTGCCAGCAGCTCAAACACCGGGGAGCTGTTTTTT. V is TRBV7-2 and J is TRBJ2-2, with no clear D. This CDR3 has 12 amino acids. Germline values: CDR1 SGHTA, CDR2 FQGNSA. The V end was cut by 4 bases, the J end by 2 bases, with 2 bases between. The full variable domain, in which reference TRBV7-2 and TRBJ2-2 provide the parts outside the CDR3, is GAGVSQSPSNKVTEKGKDVELRCDPISGHTALYWYRQSLGQGLEFLIYFQGNSAPDKSGLPSDRFSAERTGGSVSTLTIQRTQQEDSAVYLCASSSNTGELFFGEGSRLTVL.

This sequence joins TRBV2 and TRBJ1-5, with D perhaps matching TRBD1 (6 bases). Germline values: CDR1 SNHLY, CDR2 FYNNEI. Trimming pared 3 bases from V and 4 bases from J, leaving 13 bases between. This CDR3 is 15 amino acids long. CDR3 protein: CASSDLTGNNQPQHF. CDR3 nucleotides: TGTGCCAGCAGTGATTTAACAGGGAATAATCAGCCCCAGCATTTT. The full variable domain, with the rest looked up from reference TRBV2 and TRBJ1-5, is EPEVTQTPSHQVTQMGQEVILRCVPISNHLYFYWYRQILGQKVEFLVSFYNNEISEKSEIFDDQFSVERPDGSNFTLKIRSTKLEDSAMYFCASSDLTGNNQPQHFGDGTRLSIL.